The 7 T cell receptor beta chains in this list originate from one sample, sequenced in a study of shared clonotypes between healthy human individuals. As defined, naive CD8 cells were CD45RO-negative and positively selected for CCR7, with terminally differentiated effector memory CD45RA+ cells excluded. The method was immunoSEQ multiplex PCR; TCRdb's version includes in-frame clones alone and lacks a portion of them. The table lists hundreds of thousands of clones, around 92% of them singletons, with approximately 25% in the top ten. Source material: naive CD8+ T cells sorted from blood. The receptors derive from a man aged 30 to 45 in good health.

The chain uses TRBV9 and TRBJ1-1; D is possibly TRBD1 (5 bases). The CDR3 totals 14 residues. Germline-derived CDR1 and CDR2 are SGDLS and YYNGEE. The V and J ends lost 5 bases and 4 bases respectively, with 15 bases between them. CDR3 protein: CASSMGGLGTEAFF. The CDR3 DNA follows: TGTGCCAGCAGTATGGGGGGATTGGGCACTGAAGCTTTCTTT.

The V call is TRBV7-9, the J call TRBJ2-7; D is possibly TRBD1 (6 bases). This CDR3 spans 16 amino acids. Trimming cost V 1 base and J 1 base, with 14 bases left between them. From germline, CDR1 is SEHNR and CDR2 FQNEAQ (reference sequence). In DNA form, the CDR3 reads TGTGCCAGCAGCTTAGGATCCACCGGGACATCCTACGAGCAGTACTTC. Translated: CASSLGSTGTSYEQYF.

The chain is built from TRBV5-8 and TRBJ1-1; D is possibly TRBD1 (6 bases). CDR1 and CDR2 from the germline V gene are SGHTS and YDEGEE. The CDR3 is 14 residues long. The V end lost 2 bases, the J end lost 0 bases, and 8 bases lay between the germline ends. CDR3 bases: TGTGCCAGCAGCTTAGGGGGGATGAACACTGAAGCTTTCTTT. It codes for CASSLGGMNTEAFF.

The chain couples TRBV9 to TRBJ2-1, with 8 bases lining up with TRBD2. V gave up 3 bases and J gave up 5 bases; unmatched junction bases: 13. CDR1 and CDR2 from the germline V gene are SGDLS and YYNGEE. This CDR3 contains 17 residues. The CDR3 spells CASSAYDGGRYDNEQFF. The CDR3 DNA sequence: TGTGCCAGCAGCGCCTACGACGGCGGGAGGTACGACAATGAGCAGTTCTTC.

The gene calls are TRBV7-9 and TRBJ2-7; D might be TRBD1 (7 bases). V was trimmed by 5 bases and J by 11 bases, leaving 19 bases between them. Germline CDR1 is SEHNR and CDR2 is FQNEAQ (reference sequence). The CDR3 loop spans 13 amino acids. CDR3 nucleotide sequence: TGTGCCAGCAGCGGCGGGACAGCCGGTGTAAAGTACTTC. It translates to CASSGGTAGVKYF.

V usage is TRBV5-5 and J usage is TRBJ2-1, with 10 bases matching TRBD2. Per germline, CDR1 SGHKS and CDR2 YYEKEE (reference sequence). V lost 0 bases and J lost 9; bases outside the gene matches: 6. The CDR3 totals 15 residues. CDR3 sequence reads: CASSLEASGRGEQFF. CDR3 bases: TGTGCCAGCAGCTTGGAGGCTAGCGGGAGAGGTGAGCAGTTCTTC.

This sequence joins TRBV11-2 and TRBJ2-7; D gene unclear. The CDR3 length is 11 residues. Germline assignment: CDR1 SGHAT and CDR2 FQNNGV. Trimming removed 5 bases from V and 7 bases from J, with 9 bases in between. Written as DNA, the CDR3 is TGTGCCAGCAGCCACGCGGAGGAGCAGTACTTC. This codes for CASSHAEEQYF.